What follows are 7 T cell receptor beta chains derived from one specimen sequenced in a study of glioma-infiltrating T cells. TCR alpha and beta CDR3 regions were amplified from RNA using iRepertoire nested multiplex PCR. TCRdb re-called the multiplex PCR reads with MiXCR, one entry per CDR3 protein. The repertoire holds around 350,000 distinct CDR3 sequences, with roughly 41% as singletons. The sample was glioma tissue, nonneoplastic brain tissue, or PBMCs (not recorded which). Source of these receptors: a human donor with low-grade glioma or glioblastoma, undergoing nonglioma brain surgery, or in good health (not recorded which).

This clonotype appeared a few times. The chain combines TRBV28 with TRBJ2-3; D remains ambiguous. This CDR3 has 14 amino acids. The germline V gene has CDR1 MDHEN and CDR2 SYDVKM. Trimming shortened V by 3 bases and J by 0 bases, and 7 bases separated the two germline ends. The CDR3 region is CASSFAASTDTQYF. DNA for the CDR3: TGTGCCAGCAGTTTTGCGGCTAGCACAGATACGCAGTATTTT.

There are a few counts of this clonotype. J is TRBJ2-6 and V is TRBV2; D is possibly TRBD2 (5 bases). The CDR3 is 13 amino acids. Per the germline V gene, CDR1 is SNHLY and CDR2 is FYNNEI. V was cut by 10 bases and J by 1 base, with 8 bases left in between. CDR3 sequence: CAKRESGANVLTF. CDR3 bases: TGTGCCAAAAGGGAGTCTGGGGCCAACGTCCTGACTTTC.

The chain carries TRBV7-9 and TRBJ2-7; no clear D. This CDR3 has 12 residues. The V gene lost 5 bases and the J gene lost 7 bases, with 12 bases spanning the gap. Germline loops: CDR1 SEHNR, CDR2 FQNEAQ (reference sequence). DNA of the CDR3: TGTGCCAGCAGCCCCTACGTCGGGGAGCAGTACTTC. Its protein is CASSPYVGEQYF.

The CDR3 here is CASSRTGTGGEDTQYF. The CDR3, as DNA: TGTGCCAGCAGTCGTACCGGGACAGGGGGCGAAGATACGCAGTATTTT. The chain couples TRBV2 to TRBJ2-3; TRBD1 matches at 12 bases. V trimming: 5 bases; J trimming: 5 bases; junction bases outside the gene matches: 8. Germline CDR1 is SNHLY and CDR2 is FYNNEI. The CDR3 length is 16 residues.

This clonotype was counted at least ten times. The chain joins TRBV20-1 to TRBJ2-3, with 12 bases lining up with TRBD2. Per germline, CDR1 DFQATT and CDR2 SNEGSKA (reference sequence). The CDR3 contains 15 residues. V trimming: 4 bases; J trimming: 0 bases; junction bases outside the gene matches: 2. This CDR3 is CSATGTSGSTDTQYF. Here the CDR3 DNA reads TGCAGTGCTACCGGGACTAGCGGGAGCACAGATACGCAGTATTTT.

The chain employs TRBV10-3 and TRBJ2-3; 10 bases are a match to TRBD2. The junction had 6 bases not matched to a gene; V was cut back by 6 bases and J by 6 bases. Germline assignment: CDR1 ENHRY and CDR2 SYGVKD. This CDR3 has 14 residues. The CDR3 coding sequence is TGTGCCATCAGCCCTAGCGGGGGCCCGGATACGCAGTATTTT. Translated, it gives CAISPSGGPDTQYF.

This clonotype appeared many times. The V call is TRBV6-1, the J call TRBJ1-5; D is unclear. CDR3 length: 15 residues. Trimming pared 7 bases from V and 1 base from J, leaving 14 bases between. Per germline, CDR1 MNHNS and CDR2 SASEGT. The CDR3 DNA follows: TGTGCCAGCATCATAATCCCGGGAAGCAATCAGCCCCAGCATTTT. This translates into CASIIIPGSNQPQHF.